A single sample is the source of the 22 T cell receptor beta chains below, sequenced in a study of T cell responses to AZD1222 COVID-19 vaccine. Profiling relied on immunoSEQ multiplex PCR, and the TCRdb table lists in-frame clones only, not all of them. The sample records 100,000 to 150,000 clones, around 89% being singletons. This specimen was peripheral blood, taken on day 0 of AZD1222 vaccination. The receptor set was obtained from an adult in good health.

The chain carries TRBV7-2 and TRBJ2-3; 7 bases agree with TRBD2. The CDR3 length is 13 residues. The junction had 2 bases not matched to a gene; V was cut back by 4 bases and J by 4 bases. Germline V gives CDR1 SGHTA, CDR2 FQGNSA. The CDR3 loop reads CASSWDYPDTQYF. The CDR3 DNA is TGTGCCAGCAGCTGGGACTACCCAGATACGCAGTATTTT.

This chain connects TRBV24-1 to TRBJ2-5, with D hard to call. V lost 4 bases and J 1 base, leaving 12 bases between the germline ends. The length of the CDR3 is 15 residues. Germline-derived CDR1 and CDR2 are KGHDR and SFDVKD. The CDR3, as DNA: TGTGCCACCAGTGAATTGGGAACGGGCCAAGAGACCCAGTACTTC. This encodes CATSELGTGQETQYF.

This clone was seen only once. The chain employs TRBV5-1 and TRBJ1-2, with a possible D match to TRBD1 (5 bases). Germline CDR1 SGHRS, CDR2 YFSETQ. The CDR3 spans 12 residues. Trimming shortened V by 4 bases and J by 7 bases, and 11 bases separated the two germline ends. CDR3 nucleotides: TGCGCCAGCAGCGCGGATCAGGGTGGCTACACCTTC. It translates to CASSADQGGYTF.

The chain joins TRBV19 to TRBJ2-1; 13 bases are a match to TRBD2. V was pared by 5 bases and J by 4 bases, with 2 bases of the junction left unmatched. Looked up from germline, CDR1 is LNHDA and CDR2 is SQIVND (reference sequence). The CDR3 covers 15 residues. CDR3 nucleotides: TGTGCCAGTAGTTGGACTAGCGGGAGATACAATGAGCAGTTCTTC. This encodes CASSWTSGRYNEQFF.

This clone was found once. The chain couples TRBV15 to TRBJ2-7; 8 bases align to TRBD1. Germline CDR1 and CDR2: LNHNV and YYDKDF (reference sequence). The J segment lost 7 bases and the V segment lost 8 bases, leaving 13 bases of the junction unmatched. The CDR3 has 14 residues. DNA of the CDR3: TGTGCCACCCCCCCGAGGCAGGGGGCGGGGGAGCAGTACTTC. Residues: CATPPRQGAGEQYF.

The chain carries TRBV9 and TRBJ2-1; D is ambiguous. Germline V gene data show CDR1 as SGDLS and CDR2 as YYNGEE. This CDR3 spans 11 amino acids. V was clipped by 0 bases and J by 8 bases, with 3 bases between them. This chain's CDR3 is CASSVDYEQFF. The DNA for the CDR3 is TGTGCCAGCAGCGTAGACTATGAGCAGTTCTTC. Full variable domain (remainder filled in from reference TRBV9 and TRBJ2-1): DSGVTQTPKHLITATGQRVTLRCSPRSGDLSVYWYQQSLDQGLQFLIQYYNGEERAKGNILERFSAQQFPDLHSELNLSSLELGDSALYFCASSVDYEQFFGPGTRLTVL.

The rearrangement links TRBV29-1 to TRBJ1-2; tentative D call: TRBD1 (5 bases). This CDR3 is built from 10 residues. V was shortened by 4 bases and J by 8 bases, with 8 bases between the two germline ends. Per the germline V gene, CDR1 is SQVTM and CDR2 is ANQGSEA. The CDR3 is CSVGDEGYTF. The CDR3 DNA follows: TGCAGCGTTGGGGACGAGGGCTACACCTTC. The complete variable domain, with remaining parts taken from reference TRBV29-1 and TRBJ1-2, reads SAVISQKPSRDICQRGTSLTIQCQVDSQVTMMFWYRQQPGQSLTLIATANQGSEATYESGFVIDKFPISRPNLTFSTLTVSNMSPEDSSIYLCSVGDEGYTFGSGTRLTVV.

V gene TRBV27 combines with J gene TRBJ2-7; D is unresolved. V lost 6 bases, J lost 4 bases, and 16 bases lay in between. This CDR3 is built from 14 residues. Germline CDR1 reads MNHEY; CDR2 reads SMNVEV (reference sequence). In DNA, the CDR3 is TGTGCCAGCAGCCTTAGAATTTCAGAATACGAGCAGTACTTC. This codes for CASSLRISEYEQYF.

V gene TRBV7-9 combines with J gene TRBJ2-5, with 9 positions matching TRBD2. Germline CDR1 is SEHNR and CDR2 is FQNEAQ (reference sequence). The CDR3 is 16 amino acids. V shed 0 bases, J shed 4 bases, and the junction held 6 bases outside the gene matches. DNA for the CDR3: TGTGCCAGCAGCTTAGCCAAGACTAGCGGACCAGAGACCCAGTACTTC. Translated, it gives CASSLAKTSGPETQYF.

The chain employs TRBV7-2 and TRBJ1-5, with D unresolved. The CDR3 covers 15 residues. From germline, CDR1 is SGHTA and CDR2 FQGNSA. Trimming pared 0 bases from V and 1 base from J, leaving 7 bases between. The CDR3 is CASSLAGTSNQPQHF. The CDR3 DNA is TGTGCCAGCAGCTTAGCTGGAACAAGCAATCAGCCCCAGCATTTT. Drawing the rest from reference TRBV7-2 and TRBJ1-5, the complete variable domain is GAGVSQSPSNKVTEKGKDVELRCDPISGHTALYWYRQSLGQGLEFLIYFQGNSAPDKSGLPSDRFSAERTGGSVSTLTIQRTQQEDSAVYLCASSLAGTSNQPQHFGDGTRLSIL.

This clone appeared a single time. The gene calls are TRBV5-1 and TRBJ2-6, with D possibly matching TRBD1 (5 bases). Germline-derived CDR1 and CDR2 are SGHRS and YFSETQ. The CDR3 extends over 15 amino acids. V was clipped by 2 bases and J by 0 bases, with 6 bases between them. The CDR3 loop is CASSFDSSGANVLTF. The CDR3 DNA reads as TGCGCCAGCAGCTTTGACAGCTCTGGGGCCAACGTCCTGACTTTC.

The V gene is TRBV27, the J gene TRBJ1-6; D gene ambiguous. V was clipped by 3 bases and J by 6 bases, with 12 bases between them. Germline assignment: CDR1 MNHEY and CDR2 SMNVEV (reference sequence). CDR3 length: 15 residues. The CDR3 nucleotides read TGTGCCAGCAGTTTCCTGGACGGCCTTAATTCACCCCTCCACTTT. Residues: CASSFLDGLNSPLHF.

This clone was seen just once. The chain has TRBV29-1 and TRBJ1-5, with 10 bases lining up with TRBD1. The CDR3 covers 15 residues. Germline V gene lookup returns CDR1 SQVTM and CDR2 ANQGSEA. J was trimmed by 2 bases and V by 6 bases; bases with no gene match: 7. CDR3 nucleotide sequence: TGCAGCGTGCTCCAGGGGACAGGGGGCAATCAGCCCCAGCATTTT. As protein: CSVLQGTGGNQPQHF.

This chain connects TRBV5-4 to TRBJ1-1, with D possibly being TRBD1 (5 bases). Trimming left V 0 bases short and J 5 bases short, with 14 bases between. This CDR3 is 15 amino acids long. Germline V gene data show CDR1 as SGHNT and CDR2 as YYREEE (reference sequence). In DNA form, the CDR3 reads TGTGCCAGCAGCTTGGGGATGGGCGGGGGGACTGAAGCTTTCTTT. It encodes CASSLGMGGGTEAFF.

The V and J genes are TRBV3-1 (or the pseudogene TRBV3-2) and TRBJ2-5; D call uncertain. Germline values: CDR1 LGHDT, CDR2 YNNKEL (reference sequence). V was pared by 1 base and J by 5 bases, with 5 bases between. The CDR3 has 12 residues. CDR3 loop: CASSQVSETQYF. The CDR3 DNA follows: TGTGCCAGCAGCCAAGTGTCGGAGACCCAGTACTTC.

The chain employs TRBV28 and TRBJ1-2; D is possibly TRBD1 (6 bases). This CDR3 has 12 amino acids. V lost 6 bases and J lost 7, with 12 bases in between. Germline V lookup: CDR1 MDHEN, CDR2 SYDVKM. CDR3 sequence reads: CASSRDIRGYTF. The CDR3 DNA follows: TGTGCCAGCAGCCGGGACATTCGTGGCTACACCTTC.

This clone was seen more than once but under ten times. This rearrangement joins TRBV6-5 to TRBJ1-3, with D perhaps TRBD1 (5 bases). Germline V gene lookup returns CDR1 MNHEY and CDR2 SVGAGI. V lost 6 bases, J lost 0 bases, and 9 bases lay in between. The CDR3 is 14 residues long. CDR3 residues: CASRKDTSGNTIYF. As DNA, the CDR3 is TGTGCCAGCAGGAAGGACACCTCTGGAAACACCATATATTTT.

This chain links TRBV7-2 with TRBJ2-3, with TRBD1 matching over 8 bases. V shed 5 bases, J shed 2 bases, and the junction held 9 bases outside the gene matches. The CDR3 length is 16 residues. Looked up from germline, CDR1 is SGHTA and CDR2 is FQGNSA. For the CDR3, the DNA is TGTGCCAGCAGCCCGAGGACAGGGAAGGCCACAGATACGCAGTATTTT. Amino acids: CASSPRTGKATDTQYF.

The chain recombines TRBV10-3 with TRBJ1-3; maybe TRBD1 (5 bases). There are 15 residues in the CDR3. Germline V gene sequence: CDR1 ENHRY, CDR2 SYGVKD. Trimming took off 11 bases at V and 0 bases at J, with 17 bases between the two ends. Written as DNA, the CDR3 is TGTGCCTCGAGCTGGGGGGGACCCTCTGGAAACACCATATATTTT. The encoded protein is CASSWGGPSGNTIYF.

V gene TRBV12-3 or TRBV12-4 combines with J gene TRBJ1-3; no clear D gene. V dropped 3 bases and J dropped 0 bases, with 3 bases sitting between them. The CDR3 totals 13 residues. CDR3 region: CASSFGSGNTIYF. CDR3 bases: TGTGCCAGCAGTTTCGGCTCTGGAAACACCATATATTTT.

For this clone: Other DNA variants within this sample encode the same CDR3. The V gene is TRBV19, the J gene TRBJ1-1, with D perhaps matching TRBD1 (5 bases). Germline CDR1 and CDR2: LNHDA and SQIVND (reference sequence). The CDR3 sequence is 14 residues long. The V end lost 6 bases, the J end lost 1 base, and 12 bases lay between the germline ends. The DNA for the CDR3 is TGTGCCAGTAGAGGCGGGGGTAGGAACACTGAAGCTTTCTTT. It specifies CASRGGGRNTEAFF.

This chain joins TRBV14 and TRBJ1-5; 8 positions agree with TRBD1. Germline loops: CDR1 SGHDN, CDR2 FVKESK. The length of the CDR3 is 15 residues. The V and J ends lost 1 base and 9 bases, in that order; junction bases with no gene match: 8. The CDR3 loop is CASSQGTGPPWPQHF. CDR3 DNA sequence: TGTGCCAGCAGCCAAGGGACAGGGCCTCCATGGCCCCAGCATTTT.